Here is one T cell receptor beta chain with its context. The data derive from a study of T-cell reconstitution after alpha-beta-depleted transplantation in children. The authors prepared the TCRbeta library with unique molecular identifiers. TCRdb reanalysed the PCR reads using MiXCR and keeps one entry per CDR3 protein. The sample has about 540,000 distinct CDR3 sequences; around 17% are singletons. The germline V gene encodes CDR1 SGHRS and CDR2 YFSETQ. The ends were cut back, 6 bases at V and 0 bases at J, with 25 bases in the middle. The CDR3 covers 18 residues. This sequence originates from a human donor who donated a stem cell graft to a child with acute lymphoblastic leukemia. The chain recombines TRBV5-1 with TRBJ2-7; perhaps TRBD1 as D (7 bases). The sequencing here drew on PBMCs from the stem cell graft donor, taken from the stem cell graft. CDR3 sequence (DNA): TGCGCCAGCACCCTCGTGACTTGGACAGGAGGGGTCTCCTACGAGCAGTACTTC. It specifies CASTLVTWTGGVSYEQYF.